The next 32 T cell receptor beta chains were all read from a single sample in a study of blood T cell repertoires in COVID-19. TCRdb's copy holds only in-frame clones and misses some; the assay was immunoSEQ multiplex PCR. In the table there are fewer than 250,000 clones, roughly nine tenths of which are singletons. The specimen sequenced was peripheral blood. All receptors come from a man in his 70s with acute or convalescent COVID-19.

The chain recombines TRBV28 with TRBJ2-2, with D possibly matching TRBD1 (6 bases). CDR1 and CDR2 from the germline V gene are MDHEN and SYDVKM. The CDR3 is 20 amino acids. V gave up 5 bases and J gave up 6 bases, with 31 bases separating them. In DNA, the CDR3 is TGTGCCAGCAGTCCGCCTCCTGGACGAGCGCTCAGGGGTACACCCGGGGAGCTGTTTTTT. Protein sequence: CASSPPPGRALRGTPGELFF.

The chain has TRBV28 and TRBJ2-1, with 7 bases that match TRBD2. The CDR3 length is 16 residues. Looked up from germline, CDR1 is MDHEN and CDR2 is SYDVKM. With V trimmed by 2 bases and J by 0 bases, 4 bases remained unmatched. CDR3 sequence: CASSLRSSGSYNEQFF. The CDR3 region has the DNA TGTGCCAGCAGTTTAAGATCTAGCGGCTCCTACAATGAGCAGTTCTTC.

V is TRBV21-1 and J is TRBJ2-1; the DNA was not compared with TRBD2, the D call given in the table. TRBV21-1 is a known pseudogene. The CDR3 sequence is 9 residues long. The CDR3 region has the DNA TGTGCCCATGTTTCGGGGCAGTTCTTC. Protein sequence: CAHVSGQFF.

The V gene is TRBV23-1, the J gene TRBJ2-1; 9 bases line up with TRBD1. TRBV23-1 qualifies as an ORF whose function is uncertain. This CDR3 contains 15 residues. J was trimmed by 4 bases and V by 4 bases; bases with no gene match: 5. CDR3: CASSRGTGLYNEQFF. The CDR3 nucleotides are TGCGCCAGCAGTCGCGGGACAGGGTTATACAATGAGCAGTTCTTC.

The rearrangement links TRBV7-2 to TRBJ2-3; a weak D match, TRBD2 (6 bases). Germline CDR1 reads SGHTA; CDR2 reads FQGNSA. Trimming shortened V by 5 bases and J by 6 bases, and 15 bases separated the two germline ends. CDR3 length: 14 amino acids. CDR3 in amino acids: CASSRRAGWDTQYF. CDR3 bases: TGTGCCAGCAGCCGGAGGGCAGGTTGGGATACGCAGTATTTT.

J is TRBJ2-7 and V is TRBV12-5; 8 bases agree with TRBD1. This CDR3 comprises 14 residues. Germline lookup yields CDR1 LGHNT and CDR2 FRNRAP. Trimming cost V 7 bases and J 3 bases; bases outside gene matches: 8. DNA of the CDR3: TGTGCTAGTGCTCCTGACAGGGGTGGCTACGAGCAGTACTTC. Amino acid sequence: CASAPDRGGYEQYF.

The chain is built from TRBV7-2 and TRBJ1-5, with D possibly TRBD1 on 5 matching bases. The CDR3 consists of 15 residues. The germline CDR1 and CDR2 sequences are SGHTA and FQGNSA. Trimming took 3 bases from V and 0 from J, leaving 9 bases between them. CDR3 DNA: TGTGCCAGCAGCTTTACGGGGGATAGCAATCAGCCCCAGCATTTT. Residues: CASSFTGDSNQPQHF.

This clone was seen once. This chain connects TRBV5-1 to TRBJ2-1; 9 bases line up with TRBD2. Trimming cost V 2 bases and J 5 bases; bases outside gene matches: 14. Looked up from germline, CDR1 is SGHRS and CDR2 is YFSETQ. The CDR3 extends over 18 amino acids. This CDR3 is CASSFGLAGARGHNEQFF. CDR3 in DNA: TGCGCCAGCAGCTTCGGTTTAGCGGGAGCCCGCGGCCACAATGAGCAGTTCTTC.

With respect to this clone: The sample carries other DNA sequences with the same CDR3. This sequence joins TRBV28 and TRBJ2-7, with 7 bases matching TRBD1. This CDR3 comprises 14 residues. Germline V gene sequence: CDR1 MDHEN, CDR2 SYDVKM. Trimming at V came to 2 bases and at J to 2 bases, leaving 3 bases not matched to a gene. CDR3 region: CASSLSRGPYEQYF. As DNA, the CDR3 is TGTGCCAGCAGTTTAAGTAGGGGGCCCTACGAGCAGTACTTC. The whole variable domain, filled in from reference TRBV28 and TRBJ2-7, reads DVKVTQSSRYLVKRTGEKVFLECVQDMDHENMFWYRQDPGLGLRLIYFSYDVKMKEKGDIPEGYSVSREKKERFSLILESASTNQTSMYLCASSLSRGPYEQYFGPGTRLTVT.

Here the CDR3 reads CASSSSRTSYNEQFF. CDR3 bases: TGTGCCAGCAGTTCCTCGCGGACTTCCTACAATGAGCAGTTCTTC. V usage is TRBV27 and J usage is TRBJ2-1, with D maybe TRBD2 (5 bases). V was pared by 4 bases and J by 1 base, with 11 bases between. Per germline, CDR1 MNHEY and CDR2 SMNVEV (reference sequence). This CDR3 region has 15 residues.

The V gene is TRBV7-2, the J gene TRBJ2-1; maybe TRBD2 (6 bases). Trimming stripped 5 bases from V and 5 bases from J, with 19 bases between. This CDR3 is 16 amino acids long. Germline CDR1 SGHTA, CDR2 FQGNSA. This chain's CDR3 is CASSAWGGARNNEQFF. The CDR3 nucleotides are TGTGCCAGCAGCGCTTGGGGCGGGGCACGGAACAATGAGCAGTTCTTC. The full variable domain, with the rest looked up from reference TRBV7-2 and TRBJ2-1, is GAGVSQSPSNKVTEKGKDVELRCDPISGHTALYWYRQSLGQGLEFLIYFQGNSAPDKSGLPSDRFSAERTGGSVSTLTIQRTQQEDSAVYLCASSAWGGARNNEQFFGPGTRLTVL.

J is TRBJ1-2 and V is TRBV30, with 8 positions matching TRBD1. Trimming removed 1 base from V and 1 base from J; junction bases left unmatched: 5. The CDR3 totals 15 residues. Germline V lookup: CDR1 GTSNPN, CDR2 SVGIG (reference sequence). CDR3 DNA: TGTGCCTGGAGTGAGGGACAGGCCAATAACTATGGCTACACCTTC. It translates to CAWSEGQANNYGYTF.

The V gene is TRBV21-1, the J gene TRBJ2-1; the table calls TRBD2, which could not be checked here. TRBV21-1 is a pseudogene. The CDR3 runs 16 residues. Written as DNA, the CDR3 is TGTGCCAGCAGCAAAGAACTAGCGGGACCCAACAATGAGCAGTTCTTC. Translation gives CASSKELAGPNNEQFF.

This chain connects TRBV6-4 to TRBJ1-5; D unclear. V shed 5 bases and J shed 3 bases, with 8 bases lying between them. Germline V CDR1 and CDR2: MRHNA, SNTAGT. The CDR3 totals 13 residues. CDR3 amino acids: CASSPEANQPQHF. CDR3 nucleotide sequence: TGTGCCAGCAGTCCGGAGGCCAATCAGCCCCAGCATTTT.

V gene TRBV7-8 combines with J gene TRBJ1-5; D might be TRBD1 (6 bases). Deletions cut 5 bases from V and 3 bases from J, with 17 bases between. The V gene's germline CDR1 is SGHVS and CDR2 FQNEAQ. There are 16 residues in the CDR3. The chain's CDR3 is CASSLRNRASNQPQHF. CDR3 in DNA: TGTGCCAGCAGCCTACGCAACAGGGCTTCCAATCAGCCCCAGCATTTT.

CDR3 in DNA: TGTGCCAGCAGCTTACAGGGGAGCTCAGCCAAAAACATTCAGTACTTC. This codes for CASSLQGSSAKNIQYF. The chain recombines TRBV5-4 with TRBJ2-4; 7 nucleotides agree with TRBD1. This CDR3 is built from 16 residues. Germline lookup yields CDR1 SGHNT and CDR2 YYREEE (reference sequence). V trimming: 2 bases; J trimming: 0 bases; junction bases outside the gene matches: 5. Combining the CDR3 with reference TRBV5-4 and TRBJ2-4 gives the whole variable domain ETGVTQSPTHLIKTRGQQVTLRCSSQSGHNTVSWYQQALGQGPQFIFQYYREEENGRGNFPPRFSGLQFPNYSSELNVNALELDDSALYLCASSLQGSSAKNIQYFGAGTRLSVL.

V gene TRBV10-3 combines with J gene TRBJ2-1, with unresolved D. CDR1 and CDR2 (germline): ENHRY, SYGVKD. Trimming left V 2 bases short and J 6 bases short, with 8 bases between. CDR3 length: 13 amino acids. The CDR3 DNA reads TGTGCCATCAGTGAGCTCACGGTCAATGAGCAGTTCTTC. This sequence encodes CAISELTVNEQFF.

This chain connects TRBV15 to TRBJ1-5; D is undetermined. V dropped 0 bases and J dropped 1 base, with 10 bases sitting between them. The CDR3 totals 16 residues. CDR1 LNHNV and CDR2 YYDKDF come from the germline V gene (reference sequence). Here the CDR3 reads CATSRDRGLSNQPQHF. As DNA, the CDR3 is TGTGCCACCAGCAGAGATAGAGGTCTCAGCAATCAGCCCCAGCATTTT.

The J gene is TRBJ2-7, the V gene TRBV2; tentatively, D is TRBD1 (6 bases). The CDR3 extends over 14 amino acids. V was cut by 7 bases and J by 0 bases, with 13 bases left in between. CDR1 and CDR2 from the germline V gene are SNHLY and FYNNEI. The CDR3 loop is CASKTGQNSYEQYF. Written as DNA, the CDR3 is TGTGCCAGCAAGACAGGACAGAACTCCTACGAGCAGTACTTC.

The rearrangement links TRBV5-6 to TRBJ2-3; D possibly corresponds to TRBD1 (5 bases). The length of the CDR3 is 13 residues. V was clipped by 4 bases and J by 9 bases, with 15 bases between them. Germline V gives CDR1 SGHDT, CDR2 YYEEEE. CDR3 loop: CASSGTGAGTQYF. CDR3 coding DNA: TGTGCCAGCAGCGGAACAGGTGCAGGGACGCAGTATTTT. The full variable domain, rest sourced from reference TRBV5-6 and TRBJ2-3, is DAGVTQSPTHLIKTRGQQVTLRCSPKSGHDTVSWYQQALGQGPQFIFQYYEEEERQRGNFPDRFSGHQFPNYSSELNVNALLLGDSALYLCASSGTGAGTQYFGPGTRLTVL.

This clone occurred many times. CDR3 DNA: TGTGCCAGCAGCATGGGGACAGGGGGTGGACAGCCCCAGCATTTT. Protein product: CASSMGTGGGQPQHF. The chain has TRBV9 and TRBJ1-5; 11 positions match TRBD1. From germline, CDR1 is SGDLS and CDR2 YYNGEE. The CDR3 has 15 amino acids. Unmatched junction bases numbered 7, after V lost 4 bases and J lost 7 bases.

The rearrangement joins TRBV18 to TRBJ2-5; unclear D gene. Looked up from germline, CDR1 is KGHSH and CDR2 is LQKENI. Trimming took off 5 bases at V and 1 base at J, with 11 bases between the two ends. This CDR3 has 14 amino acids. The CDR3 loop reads CASSSPGTQETQYF. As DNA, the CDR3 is TGTGCCAGCTCATCCCCAGGTACCCAAGAGACCCAGTACTTC.

Written as DNA, the CDR3 is TGTGCCAGCAGCCAAGGGAGTGGCGGGTTCGCTTACAATGAGCAGTTCTTC. Residues: CASSQGSGGFAYNEQFF. The V call is TRBV3-1 (or the pseudogene TRBV3-2), the J call TRBJ2-1; possible D gene TRBD2, 5 bases. The germline V gene has CDR1 LGHDT and CDR2 YNNKEL (reference sequence). The CDR3 has 17 residues. The V end was cut by 1 base, the J end by 4 bases, with 17 bases between.

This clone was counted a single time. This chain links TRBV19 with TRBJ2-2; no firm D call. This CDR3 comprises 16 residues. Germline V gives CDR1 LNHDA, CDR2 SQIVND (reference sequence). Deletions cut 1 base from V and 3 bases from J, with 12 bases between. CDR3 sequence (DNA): TGTGCCAGTAGTATAGGGGCATACGTGGACACCGGGGAGCTGTTTTTT. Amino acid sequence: CASSIGAYVDTGELFF.

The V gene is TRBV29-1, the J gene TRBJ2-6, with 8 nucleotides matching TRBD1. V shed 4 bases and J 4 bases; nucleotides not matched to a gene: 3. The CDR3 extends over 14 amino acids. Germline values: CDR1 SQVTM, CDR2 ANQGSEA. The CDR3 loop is CSVGTGSGANVLTF. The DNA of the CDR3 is TGCAGCGTTGGGACAGGGTCCGGGGCCAACGTCCTGACTTTC.

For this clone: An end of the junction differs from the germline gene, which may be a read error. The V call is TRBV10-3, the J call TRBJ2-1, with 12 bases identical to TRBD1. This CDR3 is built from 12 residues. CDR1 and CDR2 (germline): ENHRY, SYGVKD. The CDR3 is CGTGGTYNEQFF. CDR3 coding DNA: TGCGGGACAGGGGGCACCTACAATGAGCAGTTCTTC.

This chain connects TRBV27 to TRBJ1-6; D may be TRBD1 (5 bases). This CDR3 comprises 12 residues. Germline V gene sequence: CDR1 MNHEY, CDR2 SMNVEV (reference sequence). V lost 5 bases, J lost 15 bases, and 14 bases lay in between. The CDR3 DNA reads TGTGCCAGCAGTCCACAGGTTGGCAACCTCCACTTT. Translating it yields CASSPQVGNLHF.

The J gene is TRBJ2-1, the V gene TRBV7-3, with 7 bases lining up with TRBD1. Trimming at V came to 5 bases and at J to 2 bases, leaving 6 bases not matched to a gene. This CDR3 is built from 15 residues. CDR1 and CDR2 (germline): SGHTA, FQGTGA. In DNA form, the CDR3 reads TGTGCCAGCAGCGCCTACAGGGGACCCTACAATGAGCAGTTCTTC. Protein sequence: CASSAYRGPYNEQFF.

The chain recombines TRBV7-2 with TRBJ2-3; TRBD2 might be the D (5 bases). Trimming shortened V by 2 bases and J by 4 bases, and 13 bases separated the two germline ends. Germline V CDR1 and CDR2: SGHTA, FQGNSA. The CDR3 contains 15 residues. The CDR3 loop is CASSLTVGVPDTQYF. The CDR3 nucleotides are TGTGCCAGCAGCTTAACAGTGGGAGTACCAGATACGCAGTATTTT.

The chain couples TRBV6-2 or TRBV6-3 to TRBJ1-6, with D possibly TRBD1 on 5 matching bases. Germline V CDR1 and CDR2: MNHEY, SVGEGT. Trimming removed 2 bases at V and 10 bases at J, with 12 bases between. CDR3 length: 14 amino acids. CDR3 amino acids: CASSYSGGRSPLHF. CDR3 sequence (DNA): TGTGCCAGCAGTTACAGCGGGGGTAGATCACCCCTCCACTTT.

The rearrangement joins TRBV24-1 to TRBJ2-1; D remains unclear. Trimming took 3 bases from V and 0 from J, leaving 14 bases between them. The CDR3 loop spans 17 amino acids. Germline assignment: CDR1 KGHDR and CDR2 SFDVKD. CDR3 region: CATSDPERWSSYNEQFF. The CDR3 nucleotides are TGTGCCACCAGTGATCCCGAACGGTGGAGCTCCTACAATGAGCAGTTCTTC.

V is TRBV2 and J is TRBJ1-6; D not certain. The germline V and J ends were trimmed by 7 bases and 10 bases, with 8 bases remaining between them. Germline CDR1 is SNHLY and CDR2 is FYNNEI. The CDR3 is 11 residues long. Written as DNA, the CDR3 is TGTGCCAGCACTATTAGATCACCCCTCCACTTT. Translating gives CASTIRSPLHF. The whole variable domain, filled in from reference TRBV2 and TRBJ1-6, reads EPEVTQTPSHQVTQMGQEVILRCVPISNHLYFYWYRQILGQKVEFLVSFYNNEISEKSEIFDDQFSVERPDGSNFTLKIRSTKLEDSAMYFCASTIRSPLHFGNGTRLTVT.